Each of the 28 T cell receptor beta chains below was sequenced from the same sample in a study of persistence of HIV-infected CD4 T cells. No antigens are known for them. The immunoSEQ assay was version 4, run in survey mode. This table comes from immunoSEQ multiplex PCR, and its TCRdb copy is limited to in-frame clones, with some not included. The sample shows about 36,000 clones, more than 75% of them seen only once. Overlapping HIV-1 Gag 15-mer peptides at 0.8 to 1 ug per peptide per mL were used. Sorted nonresponding memory CD4+ T cells were CD40L-negative, CD69-negative, CD45RO-high. The source was cultured CD4+ T cells from PBMCs, collected from a patient who received antiretroviral therapy. These receptor sequences come from an adult with HIV. The donor label of this sample is uncertain.

This chain uses TRBV6-5 with TRBJ1-1; D is undetermined. Germline-derived CDR1 and CDR2 are MNHEY and SVGAGI. V lost 4 bases to trimming and J lost 1 base, with 7 bases between them. The CDR3 contains 13 residues. For the CDR3, the DNA is TGTGCCAGCAGTTGGGGTACGAACACTGAAGCTTTCTTT. Amino acids: CASSWGTNTEAFF.

The chain recombines TRBV5-1 with TRBJ2-1; the D gene is possibly TRBD1 (5 bases). There are 16 residues in the CDR3. V lost 0 bases and J lost 4, with 14 bases in between. CDR1 is SGHRS and CDR2 is YFSETQ in the germline V gene. The CDR3: CASSLEGVPSYNEQFF. The DNA of the CDR3 is TGCGCCAGCAGCTTGGAAGGGGTCCCTTCATACAATGAGCAGTTCTTC.

J is TRBJ1-2 and V is TRBV30; 7 positions match TRBD1. The V gene end was trimmed by 0 bases and the J gene end by 4 bases; junction bases not matched to a gene: 14. The CDR3 sequence is 17 residues long. The germline V gene encodes CDR1 GTSNPN and CDR2 SVGIG (reference sequence). The CDR3 loop is CAWSVGQLNPRLYGYTF. The CDR3 region has the DNA TGTGCCTGGAGTGTGGGACAGCTGAACCCACGCCTCTATGGCTACACCTTC.

Only a few counts were recorded for this clone. This rearrangement joins TRBV30 to TRBJ2-7; perhaps TRBD1 as D (7 bases). The ends were cut back, 7 bases at V and 3 bases at J, with 13 bases in the middle. The length of the CDR3 is 12 residues. Germline CDR1 and CDR2: GTSNPN and SVGIG (reference sequence). The DNA of the CDR3 is TGTGCCTCTAACCAGGGGGGCTACGAGCAGTACTTC. This sequence encodes CASNQGGYEQYF.

The rearrangement uses TRBV6-1 and TRBJ1-1; the D is unclear. Germline values: CDR1 MNHNS, CDR2 SASEGT. This CDR3 is built from 13 residues. The V end lost 0 bases, the J end lost 0 bases, and 2 bases lay between the germline ends. The DNA for the CDR3 is TGTGCCAGCAGTGAAGCCATGAACACTGAAGCTTTCTTT. Encoded protein: CASSEAMNTEAFF.

V gene TRBV6-6 combines with J gene TRBJ1-2; the D gene is possibly TRBD1 (5 bases). The CDR3 is made up of 15 amino acids. Germline values: CDR1 MNHNY, CDR2 SVGAGI (reference sequence). V lost 6 bases to trimming and J lost 3 bases, with 17 bases between them. The CDR3 region has the DNA TGTGCCAGCAGATACGGAGAATGGGGGGACTATGGCTACACCTTC. Its translation is CASRYGEWGDYGYTF.

The chain has TRBV19 and TRBJ1-6; no definite D call. There are 12 residues in the CDR3. The germline V and J ends were trimmed by 7 bases and 7 bases, with 8 bases remaining between them. The germline V gene encodes CDR1 LNHDA and CDR2 SQIVND (reference sequence). In nucleotides, the CDR3 is TGTGCCAGTACCGGGTTAAATTCACCCCTCCACTTT. It yields the protein CASTGLNSPLHF.

This clone was detected a few times. The gene calls are TRBV7-6 and TRBJ1-4, with 7 bases aligning to TRBD1. CDR1 and CDR2 (germline): SGHVS, FNYEAQ. The V segment lost 5 bases and the J segment 4 bases; nucleotides outside the gene matches: 4. The CDR3 is made up of 14 amino acids. CDR3 protein: CASSLTGVNEKLFF. CDR3 DNA: TGTGCCAGCAGCCTTACAGGGGTTAATGAAAAACTGTTTTTT.

J is TRBJ2-1 and V is TRBV5-1, with TRBD2 matching over 11 bases. The ends lost 1 base at V and 4 bases at J; junction bases unmatched: 7. Germline CDR1 SGHRS, CDR2 YFSETQ. This CDR3 contains 17 residues. The CDR3 loop reads CASSLLAGGDQYNEQFF. DNA for the CDR3: TGCGCCAGCAGCTTGCTAGCGGGGGGCGATCAGTACAATGAGCAGTTCTTC.

The V gene is TRBV2, the J gene TRBJ2-6; TRBD1 matches 7 bases. From germline, CDR1 is SNHLY and CDR2 FYNNEI. CDR3 length: 16 residues. V gave up 6 bases and J gave up 4 bases; unmatched junction bases: 9. Here the CDR3 DNA reads TGTGCCAGCAGCGCCGACAGGGTACAAGGGGCCAACGTCCTGACTTTC. Its protein is CASSADRVQGANVLTF. Full variable domain (missing parts from reference TRBV2 and TRBJ2-6): EPEVTQTPSHQVTQMGQEVILRCVPISNHLYFYWYRQILGQKVEFLVSFYNNEISEKSEIFDDQFSVERPDGSNFTLKIRSTKLEDSAMYFCASSADRVQGANVLTFGAGSRLTVL.

The chain is built from TRBV19 and TRBJ2-2, with 9 bases matching TRBD1. The V and J ends lost 4 bases and 7 bases, in that order; junction bases with no gene match: 7. The length of the CDR3 is 15 residues. The germline CDR1 and CDR2 sequences are LNHDA and SQIVND (reference sequence). CDR3 residues: CASSTSTGGVGELFF. The CDR3 coding sequence is TGTGCCAGTAGTACCTCGACAGGGGGAGTCGGGGAGCTGTTTTTT. Complete variable domain (other parts from reference TRBV19 and TRBJ2-2): DGGITQSPKYLFRKEGQNVTLSCEQNLNHDAMYWYRQDPGQGLRLIYYSQIVNDFQKGDIAEGYSVSREKKESFPLTVTSAQKNPTAFYLCASSTSTGGVGELFFGEGSRLTVL.

The V call is TRBV24-1, the J call TRBJ2-5; TRBD1 matches 7 bases. Germline V gene lookup returns CDR1 KGHDR and CDR2 SFDVKD. V lost 5 bases and J lost 1; bases outside the gene matches: 9. This CDR3 comprises 16 residues. The chain's CDR3 is CATSGDGTEGQETQYF. CDR3 nucleotide sequence: TGTGCCACCAGTGGCGACGGGACAGAAGGCCAAGAGACCCAGTACTTC.

J is TRBJ1-2 and V is TRBV6-1; unclear D gene. CDR3 length: 12 amino acids. Deletions cut 5 bases from V and 3 bases from J, with 7 bases between. Germline-derived CDR1 and CDR2 are MNHNS and SASEGT. The CDR3: CASSLADYGYTF. CDR3 DNA sequence: TGTGCCAGCAGTTTGGCGGACTATGGCTACACCTTC.

The gene calls are TRBV19 and TRBJ1-5; 12 nucleotides line up with TRBD1. CDR3 length: 16 amino acids. CDR1 is LNHDA and CDR2 is SQIVND in the germline V gene (reference sequence). V lost 3 bases, J lost 4 bases, and 4 bases stayed unmatched. The CDR3 sequence is CASSIRDRGRNQPQHF. CDR3 coding DNA: TGTGCCAGTAGTATCCGGGACAGGGGGCGGAATCAGCCCCAGCATTTT.

The V gene is TRBV15, the J gene TRBJ2-1, with D possibly being TRBD2 (5 bases). CDR1 and CDR2 from the germline V gene are LNHNV and YYDKDF (reference sequence). V was shortened by 6 bases and J by 0 bases, with 15 bases between the two germline ends. The CDR3 spans 16 residues. The CDR3 DNA is TGTGCCACCAGGTCTAGCCTGTGGAGCTCCTACAATGAGCAGTTCTTC. Its protein is CATRSSLWSSYNEQFF.

The CDR3 protein is CSVDMKWQYV. The CDR3 DNA is TGCAGCGTTGATATGAAGTGGCAGTACGTC. The chain recombines TRBV29-1 with TRBJ2-7; D gene ambiguous. This CDR3 is 10 amino acids long. The germline CDR1 and CDR2 sequences are SQVTM and ANQGSEA. The V gene lost 3 bases and the J gene lost 9 bases, with 9 bases spanning the gap.

J is TRBJ1-1 and V is TRBV5-1; tentative D call: TRBD1 (6 bases). Looked up from germline, CDR1 is SGHRS and CDR2 is YFSETQ. This CDR3 contains 13 residues. V lost 4 bases to trimming and J lost 8 bases, with 15 bases between them. This CDR3 is CASSVQGTIEAFF. The CDR3 DNA reads TGCGCCAGCAGCGTACAGGGTACAATAGAAGCTTTCTTT.

This chain's CDR3 is CASSQEVQDTEAFF. The DNA of the CDR3 is TGTGCCAGCAGCCAAGAGGTCCAGGACACTGAAGCTTTCTTT. The genes are TRBV3-1 (or the pseudogene TRBV3-2) and TRBJ1-1; D is ambiguous. The CDR3 covers 14 residues. Germline V gene lookup returns CDR1 LGHDT and CDR2 YNNKEL (reference sequence). Trimming removed 0 bases at V and 3 bases at J, with 8 bases between.

This clone counts as medium-sized. This chain connects TRBV18 to TRBJ1-1; D uncertain. V lost 3 bases, J lost 1 base, and 6 bases lay in between. Germline CDR1 reads KGHSH; CDR2 reads LQKENI. This CDR3 has 13 residues. CDR3 region: CASSPAQNTEAFF. CDR3 nucleotides: TGTGCCAGCTCACCGGCACAGAACACTGAAGCTTTCTTT. The whole variable domain, filled in from reference TRBV18 and TRBJ1-1, reads NAGVMQNPRHLVRRRGQEARLRCSPMKGHSHVYWYRQLPEEGLKFMVYLQKENIIDESGMPKERFSAEFPKEGPSILRIQQVVRGDSAAYFCASSPAQNTEAFFGQGTRLTVV.

The chain links TRBV5-1 to TRBJ1-2; 7 positions match TRBD1. This CDR3 comprises 16 residues. Germline lookup yields CDR1 SGHRS and CDR2 YFSETQ. Trimming removed 0 bases from V and 7 bases from J; junction bases left unmatched: 12. CDR3 amino acids: CASSLGQGEIGGGYTF. CDR3 DNA: TGCGCCAGCAGCTTGGGACAGGGAGAAATAGGCGGTGGCTACACCTTC.

This clone was counted a single time. The chain joins TRBV29-1 to TRBJ2-3; 9 nucleotides match TRBD2. Germline V gives CDR1 SQVTM, CDR2 ANQGSEA. Germline trimming cut 5 bases from V and 3 bases from J; bases unmatched to any gene: 3. The CDR3 is 13 residues long. CDR3 in DNA: TGCAGCGTTAACGCGGGAGGGACAGATACGCAGTATTTT. It yields the protein CSVNAGGTDTQYF.

This clone was found a few times. The chain has TRBV6-5 and TRBJ1-4, with 7 bases identical to TRBD1. Looked up from germline, CDR1 is MNHEY and CDR2 is SVGAGI. This CDR3 has 14 amino acids. The J segment lost 2 bases and the V segment lost 10 bases, leaving 7 bases of the junction unmatched. This chain's CDR3 is CATVRGHTNEKLFF. DNA of the CDR3: TGTGCCACCGTGAGGGGGCATACTAATGAAAAACTGTTTTTT.

The chain employs TRBV5-4 and TRBJ2-1; no clear D. Trimming took 0 bases from V and 2 from J, leaving 15 bases between them. The CDR3 is 17 amino acids. Per the germline V gene, CDR1 is SGHNT and CDR2 is YYREEE (reference sequence). The CDR3 protein is CASSLAPGSLTYNEQFF. In DNA, the CDR3 is TGTGCCAGCAGCTTGGCCCCCGGGTCCCTAACCTACAATGAGCAGTTCTTC. Full variable domain (outside the CDR3, taken from reference TRBV5-4 and TRBJ2-1): ETGVTQSPTHLIKTRGQQVTLRCSSQSGHNTVSWYQQALGQGPQFIFQYYREEENGRGNFPPRFSGLQFPNYSSELNVNALELDDSALYLCASSLAPGSLTYNEQFFGPGTRLTVL.

The rearrangement joins TRBV6-5 to TRBJ1-1; D not resolved. The CDR3 is made up of 13 amino acids. Germline V gene sequence: CDR1 MNHEY, CDR2 SVGAGI. The V gene lost 7 bases and the J gene lost 2 bases, with 11 bases spanning the gap. The CDR3 coding sequence is TGTGCCAGCATTCGGGCCATAAACACTGAAGCTTTCTTT. It encodes CASIRAINTEAFF.

The V and J genes are TRBV11-1 and TRBJ2-1; D perhaps matches TRBD1 (6 bases). Per germline, CDR1 SGHAT and CDR2 FQDESV (reference sequence). Trimming removed 5 bases at V and 6 bases at J, with 17 bases between. The CDR3 contains 15 residues. The CDR3 here is CASSLTGRVGNEQFF. The CDR3 DNA follows: TGTGCCAGCAGCCTAACAGGGAGAGTAGGCAATGAGCAGTTCTTC.

The chain recombines TRBV18 with TRBJ1-6; 7 bases align to TRBD1. This CDR3 is built from 15 residues. Germline CDR1 and CDR2: KGHSH and LQKENI. The ends lost 3 bases at V and 7 bases at J; junction bases unmatched: 6. CDR3 coding DNA: TGTGCCAGCTCACCCTGGGCAGGGGGAAATTCACCCCTCCACTTT. Encoded protein: CASSPWAGGNSPLHF.

V usage is TRBV12-3 or TRBV12-4 and J usage is TRBJ1-6; D unresolved. The CDR3 has 12 amino acids. The V gene lost 3 bases and the J gene lost 9 bases, with 6 bases spanning the gap. CDR3 nucleotides: TGTGCCAGCAGTTTTAATGGTTCACCCCTCCACTTT. The encoded protein is CASSFNGSPLHF.

J is TRBJ2-7 and V is TRBV27, with a tentative D call TRBD2 (5 bases). V lost 2 bases, J lost 3 bases, and 11 bases lay in between. The CDR3 runs 14 residues. Germline CDR1 and CDR2: MNHEY and SMNVEV (reference sequence). The CDR3 is CASSLKGDGYEQYF. The CDR3, as DNA: TGTGCCAGCAGTTTAAAGGGAGACGGCTACGAGCAGTACTTC.